These 32 T cell receptor beta chains came from one sample sequenced in a study of post-analysis software for immune sequencing data. General study points: In patients, TRBV5-6, TRBV5-1 and TRBV20-1 belonged to roughly five TRBV segments found more frequently than in controls.

For these receptors, no antigen is known. Presence of unique molecular identifiers characterized the TCR beta cDNA libraries. MiXCR, run by TCRdb on the PCR reads, gives a single entry per CDR3 protein. The sample lists roughly 650,000 distinct CDR3 sequences; approximately 59% were seen once. Sequencing was done on a sample of blood. These receptors were collected from a girl aged 2 to 9 with multiple sclerosis.

This clonotype was seen only once. J is TRBJ2-1 and V is TRBV30; TRBD2 matches 10 bases. The J segment lost 4 bases and the V segment lost 2 bases, leaving 5 bases of the junction unmatched. The CDR3 loop spans 15 amino acids. Per the germline V gene, CDR1 is GTSNPN and CDR2 is SVGIG (reference sequence). The CDR3 bases are TGTGCCTGGAGTCAACTAGCGGGGTCGTACAATGAGCAGTTCTTC. Translated, it gives CAWSQLAGSYNEQFF. The entire variable domain, with the rest obtained from reference TRBV30 and TRBJ2-1, is as follows: SQTIHQWPATLVQPVGSPLSLECTVEGTSNPNLYWYRQAAGRGLQLLFYSVGIGQISSEVPQNLSASRPQDRQFILSSKKLLLSDSGFYLCAWSQLAGSYNEQFFGPGTRLTVL.

This chain uses TRBV6-4 with TRBJ2-5; D call uncertain. CDR3 size: 12 residues. The V gene lost 4 bases and the J gene lost 5 bases, with 8 bases spanning the gap. Germline CDR1 and CDR2: MRHNA and SNTAGT. CDR3 sequence (DNA): TGTGCCAGCAGTGCGGATGGTGAGACCCAGTACTTC. It is translated as CASSADGETQYF.

V gene TRBV29-1 combines with J gene TRBJ2-1; TRBD1 or TRBD2 may be the D gene (6 bases each). The germline gives CDR1 SQVTM, CDR2 ANQGSEA. With 6 bases removed from V and 3 bases from J, the gap between germline ends came to 15 bases. This CDR3 has 14 amino acids. The CDR3 region has the DNA TGCAGCGTGGGGGCGGGGAACCGCTACAATGAGCAGTTCTTC. Its translation is CSVGAGNRYNEQFF.

This clonotype was counted a few times. The V gene is TRBV5-1, the J gene TRBJ2-7, with 7 bases identical to TRBD2. Germline V CDR1 and CDR2: SGHRS, YFSETQ. The CDR3 is 15 amino acids. V dropped 4 bases and J dropped 5; count of bases not matched to a gene: 12. CDR3 DNA sequence: TGCGCCAGCAGCCTGCTCGCGGGAGCCTCGAACGAGCAGTACTTC. It translates to CASSLLAGASNEQYF. Full variable domain (rest looked up from reference TRBV5-1 and TRBJ2-7): KAGVTQTPRYLIKTRGQQVTLSCSPISGHRSVSWYQQTPGQGLQFLFEYFSETQRNKGNFPGRFSGRQFSNSRSEMNVSTLELGDSALYLCASSLLAGASNEQYFGPGTRLTVT.

V usage is TRBV18 and J usage is TRBJ2-7, with D possibly called TRBD1 or TRBD2 (5 bases each). V lost 3 bases to trimming and J lost 0 bases, with 24 bases between them. This CDR3 contains 19 residues. Germline V gene data show CDR1 as KGHSH and CDR2 as LQKENI. CDR3 in DNA: TGTGCCAGCTCACCCCTTAACCCCGTGGTGGGGGAGCGCTCCTACGAGCAGTACTTC. This translates into CASSPLNPVVGERSYEQYF.

The chain combines TRBV6-6 with TRBJ2-1; D perhaps matches TRBD1 (5 bases). The ends were cut back, 3 bases at V and 13 bases at J, with 19 bases in the middle. CDR1 and CDR2 from the germline V gene are MNHNY and SVGAGI (reference sequence). The CDR3 loop spans 14 amino acids. CDR3 protein: CASSYTTTEETQFF. Here the CDR3 DNA reads TGTGCCAGCAGTTATACGACGACAGAAGAGACCCAGTTCTTC.

This clonotype was counted a few times. The genes are TRBV7-6 and TRBJ2-7; D possibly matches TRBD1 or TRBD2 (6 bases each). V was trimmed by 5 bases and J by 0 bases, leaving 14 bases between them. The CDR3 has 15 amino acids. Per the germline V gene, CDR1 is SGHVS and CDR2 is FNYEAQ. The CDR3 DNA sequence: TGTGCCAGCAGCCCCACGGGGGCGAGCTCCTACGAGCAGTACTTC. It specifies CASSPTGASSYEQYF.

The genes are TRBV4-1 and TRBJ2-7, with D possibly TRBD2 on 6 matching bases. Germline CDR1 reads MGHRA; CDR2 reads YSYEKL. The CDR3 totals 15 residues. V gave up 1 base and J gave up 4 bases, with 14 bases separating them. The CDR3 loop reads CASSQVSLASYEQYF. As DNA, the CDR3 is TGCGCCAGCAGCCAAGTGAGTCTAGCGTCGTACGAGCAGTACTTC.

V is TRBV6-5 and J is TRBJ1-2; D is unclear. The length of the CDR3 is 14 residues. Per germline, CDR1 MNHEY and CDR2 SVGAGI. V lost 5 bases to trimming and J lost 4 bases, with 14 bases between them. The CDR3 nucleotides read TGTGCCAGCAGTATCCTGCCCATCTCCTATGGCTACACCTTC. Its protein product is CASSILPISYGYTF.

The gene calls are TRBV7-8 and TRBJ1-1; D is unresolved. Looked up from germline, CDR1 is SGHVS and CDR2 is FQNEAQ. The CDR3 covers 13 residues. V lost 3 bases and J 1 base, leaving 6 bases between the germline ends. In DNA, the CDR3 is TGTGCCAGCAGCTTCGACTCGAACACTGAAGCTTTCTTT. Translated: CASSFDSNTEAFF.

This clonotype was detected once. CDR3 bases: TGTGCCACCAGTGACACAGGGGACTCCTACAATGAGCAGTTCTTC. Translation: CATSDTGDSYNEQFF. The chain uses TRBV24-1 and TRBJ2-1; 7 nucleotides match TRBD1. The germline V gene has CDR1 KGHDR and CDR2 SFDVKD. The length of the CDR3 is 15 residues. Unmatched junction bases numbered 2, after V lost 4 bases and J lost 0 bases.

This chain uses TRBV6-8 with TRBJ1-1; a weak D match, TRBD1 (5 bases). The CDR3 is 14 residues long. Germline loops: CDR1 MNHGY, CDR2 SAAAGT. Between the trimmed V and J ends, which lost 6 bases and 3 bases, there was a span of 14 bases. The CDR3 DNA follows: TGTGCCAGCAGCTATGGGGCAGAGGACACTGAAGCTTTCTTT. Translated: CASSYGAEDTEAFF.

Only one count was recorded for this clonotype. The V call is TRBV7-9, the J call TRBJ1-2; TRBD1 agrees at 10 bases. The CDR3 sequence is 16 residues long. Per germline, CDR1 SEHNR and CDR2 FQNEAQ (reference sequence). Losses at the gene ends were 0 bases for V and 6 bases for J; bases not matched to a gene: 7. The CDR3 reads CASSLATTGGADGYTF. In DNA, the CDR3 is TGTGCCAGCAGCTTAGCTACGACAGGGGGCGCGGATGGCTACACCTTC. The complete variable domain, with remaining parts taken from reference TRBV7-9 and TRBJ1-2, reads DTGVSQNPRHKITKRGQNVTFRCDPISEHNRLYWYRQTLGQGPEFLTYFQNEAQLEKSRLLSDRFSAERPKGSFSTLEIQRTEQGDSAMYLCASSLATTGGADGYTFGSGTRLTVV.

The chain carries TRBV5-1 and TRBJ2-1; 7 bases match TRBD2. After removal of 4 bases from V and 2 bases from J, the junction contained 3 bases not matched to a gene. This CDR3 comprises 14 residues. Germline V gene data show CDR1 as SGHRS and CDR2 as YFSETQ. The DNA of the CDR3 is TGCGCCAGCAGCCTAGCGGACCCCTACAATGAGCAGTTCTTC. As protein: CASSLADPYNEQFF.

The J gene is TRBJ2-1, the V gene TRBV7-3; the match to TRBD2 covers 13 bases. V gave up 5 bases and J gave up 5 bases; unmatched junction bases: 3. Germline-derived CDR1 and CDR2 are SGHTA and FQGTGA. The CDR3 consists of 15 residues. CDR3 sequence reads: CASSILAGGHNEQFF. The CDR3 coding sequence is TGTGCCAGCAGCATACTAGCGGGAGGGCACAATGAGCAGTTCTTC.

V and J are TRBV3-1 and TRBJ2-1; D unclear. Deletions cut 5 bases from V and 0 bases from J, with 14 bases between. The CDR3 runs 16 residues. Germline assignment: CDR1 LGHDT and CDR2 YNNKEL (reference sequence). For the CDR3, the DNA is TGTGCCAGCAGCTCACGACTCTCCAGCTCCTACAATGAGCAGTTCTTC. Its translation: CASSSRLSSSYNEQFF.

The sample holds a few counts of this clonotype. The gene calls are TRBV6-2 or TRBV6-3 and TRBJ1-2; 8 bases map to TRBD1. The ends lost 2 bases at V and 8 bases at J; junction bases unmatched: 7. This CDR3 has 14 residues. Germline values: CDR1 MNHEY, CDR2 SVGEGT. CDR3 residues: CASSYGTGLGGYTF. In DNA, the CDR3 is TGTGCCAGCAGTTACGGGACAGGCCTCGGGGGCTACACCTTC.

The chain links TRBV12-3 or TRBV12-4 to TRBJ2-5; 7 nucleotides match TRBD2. The CDR3 contains 13 residues. Losses at the gene ends were 6 bases for V and 5 bases for J; bases not matched to a gene: 6. The CDR3: CASRGGERETQYF. DNA for the CDR3: TGTGCCAGCAGGGGGGGGGAGAGGGAGACCCAGTACTTC.

This clonotype was counted between two and nine times. The rearrangement links TRBV6-5 to TRBJ2-3, with D tentatively TRBD1 (6 bases). Trimming removed 3 bases from V and 1 base from J, with 11 bases in between. This CDR3 has 15 residues. Per germline, CDR1 MNHEY and CDR2 SVGAGI. The CDR3 loop reads CASSYTGTGTDTQYF. The CDR3 nucleotides read TGTGCCAGCAGTTATACAGGGACGGGCACAGATACGCAGTATTTT.

The J gene is TRBJ2-3, the V gene TRBV6-5; no definite D call. The V end was cut by 2 bases, the J end by 4 bases, with 13 bases between. CDR3 size: 15 residues. Per germline, CDR1 MNHEY and CDR2 SVGAGI. Here the CDR3 DNA reads TGTGCCAGCAGTTACACCACCTCAAGAGCAGATACGCAGTATTTT. Encoded protein: CASSYTTSRADTQYF.

V usage is TRBV10-3 and J usage is TRBJ2-1; D ambiguous. V lost 0 bases to trimming and J lost 6 bases, with 9 bases between them. CDR3 length: 14 residues. Germline V gene data show CDR1 as ENHRY and CDR2 as SYGVKD. This CDR3 reads CAISESLAVNEQFF. The CDR3, as DNA: TGTGCCATCAGTGAGTCATTAGCAGTCAATGAGCAGTTCTTC.

The V and J genes are TRBV4-2 and TRBJ2-1; 8 bases map to TRBD2. Germline assignment: CDR1 LGHNA and CDR2 YNFKEQ. This CDR3 region has 16 residues. The J segment lost 4 bases and the V segment lost 4 bases, leaving 9 bases of the junction unmatched. The CDR3 bases are TGTGCCAGCAGCCTCTCGGGGACTAGAGTTTACAATGAGCAGTTCTTC. Its protein product is CASSLSGTRVYNEQFF.

The rearrangement links TRBV4-1 to TRBJ2-7, with TRBD2 identical over 7 bases. With 0 bases clipped from V and 2 bases from J, the junction kept 4 bases outside the gene matches. The CDR3 contains 15 residues. Germline loops: CDR1 MGHRA, CDR2 YSYEKL. This CDR3 is CASSQDAGDPYEQYF. For the CDR3, the DNA is TGCGCCAGCAGCCAAGACGCGGGAGACCCCTACGAGCAGTACTTC.

The DNA for the CDR3 is TGTGCCAGCTCCCCCACTAGTAGGCGAAATACAGAGACCCAGTACTTC. Its protein product is CASSPTSRRNTETQYF. The chain uses TRBV18 and TRBJ2-7, with D maybe TRBD2 (5 bases). The closer fit of TRBJ2-5 to the DNA end suggests the J call may be wrong. This CDR3 contains 16 residues. Germline loops: CDR1 KGHSH, CDR2 LQKENI.

The chain combines TRBV4-3 with TRBJ2-1, with TRBD2 as a possible D gene (5 bases). Trimming removed 0 bases at V and 10 bases at J, with 10 bases between. The CDR3 spans 13 residues. Germline values: CDR1 LGHNA, CDR2 YSLEER. The CDR3 reads CASSQDLGREQFF. The CDR3 DNA reads TGCGCCAGCAGCCAAGATTTAGGGAGAGAGCAGTTCTTC.

Details on this clonotype: At one end, the junction sequence differs from germline, possibly due to a read error. The chain employs TRBV20-1 and TRBJ2-1; tentatively, D is TRBD1 or TRBD2 (6 bases each). Germline values: CDR1 DFQATT, CDR2 SNEGSKA (reference sequence). The CDR3 has 15 residues. CDR3 sequence reads: CSARGGRGSYNEQFF. CDR3 in DNA: TGCAGTGCCAGAGGGGGGCGGGGAAGTTACAATGAGCAGTTCTTC.

The V gene is TRBV24-1, the J gene TRBJ2-1; D is undetermined. Trimming removed 3 bases at V and 8 bases at J, with 16 bases between. The CDR3 has 15 residues. In germline, CDR1 is KGHDR, CDR2 SFDVKD. CDR3 amino acids: CATSDRSGSLDEQFF. Written as DNA, the CDR3 is TGTGCCACCAGTGATAGGTCTGGTAGTCTCGATGAGCAGTTCTTC.

The chain carries TRBV6-5 and TRBJ1-2, with unresolved D. The germline V and J ends were trimmed by 6 bases and 0 bases, with 8 bases remaining between them. Germline lookup yields CDR1 MNHEY and CDR2 SVGAGI. This CDR3 is 13 amino acids long. The CDR3 loop reads CASSPEANYGYTF. Here the CDR3 DNA reads TGTGCCAGCAGCCCCGAGGCTAACTATGGCTACACCTTC.

The rearrangement joins TRBV6-5 to TRBJ1-2; D gene unclear. V was pared by 0 bases and J by 3 bases, with 11 bases between. Germline V lookup: CDR1 MNHEY, CDR2 SVGAGI. The CDR3 loop spans 15 amino acids. The chain's CDR3 is CASSYSAGLDYGYTF. The CDR3 DNA sequence: TGTGCCAGCAGTTACTCGGCAGGTTTGGACTATGGCTACACCTTC.

The chain links TRBV20-1 to TRBJ2-5; 9 bases fit TRBD2. V was clipped by 4 bases and J by 1 base; unmatched bases: 10. The V gene's germline CDR1 is DFQATT and CDR2 SNEGSKA (reference sequence). This CDR3 is built from 16 residues. As DNA, the CDR3 is TGCAGTGCTAAACCGGGACTAGCAGAGATCCAAGAGACCCAGTACTTC. This translates into CSAKPGLAEIQETQYF.

This clonotype was counted ten times or more. The gene calls are TRBV12-3 or TRBV12-4 and TRBJ1-2; 7 nucleotides agree with TRBD1. This CDR3 region has 12 residues. V dropped 6 bases and J dropped 4; count of bases not matched to a gene: 2. In nucleotides, the CDR3 is TGTGCCAGCAGCTCAGGGGGCTATGGCTACACCTTC. It codes for CASSSGGYGYTF.

CDR3 sequence: CAIRPQNRRLAGGNEQFF. Written as DNA, the CDR3 is TGTGCCATCAGACCCCAAAATCGGAGGCTAGCGGGGGGCAATGAGCAGTTCTTC. The V gene is TRBV10-3, the J gene TRBJ2-1, with TRBD2 identical over 11 bases. This CDR3 spans 18 amino acids. The trim removed 6 bases at V and 6 bases at J, leaving 16 bases unmatched. CDR1 and CDR2 from the germline V gene are ENHRY and SYGVKD.